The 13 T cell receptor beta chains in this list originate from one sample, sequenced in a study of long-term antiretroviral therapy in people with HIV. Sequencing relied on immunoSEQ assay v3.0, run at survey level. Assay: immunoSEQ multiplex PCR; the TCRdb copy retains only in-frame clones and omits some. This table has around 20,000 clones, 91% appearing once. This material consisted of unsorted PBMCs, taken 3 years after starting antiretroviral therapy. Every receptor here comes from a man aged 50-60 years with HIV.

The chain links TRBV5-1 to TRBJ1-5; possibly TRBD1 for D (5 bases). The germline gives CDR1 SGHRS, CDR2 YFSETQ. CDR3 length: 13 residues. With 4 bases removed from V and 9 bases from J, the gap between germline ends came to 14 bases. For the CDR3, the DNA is TGCGCCAGCAGCACTGACGGCCAGGGGCCCCAGCATTTT. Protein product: CASSTDGQGPQHF. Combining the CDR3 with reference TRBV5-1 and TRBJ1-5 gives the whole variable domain KAGVTQTPRYLIKTRGQQVTLSCSPISGHRSVSWYQQTPGQGLQFLFEYFSETQRNKGNFPGRFSGRQFSNSRSEMNVSTLELGDSALYLCASSTDGQGPQHFGDGTRLSIL.

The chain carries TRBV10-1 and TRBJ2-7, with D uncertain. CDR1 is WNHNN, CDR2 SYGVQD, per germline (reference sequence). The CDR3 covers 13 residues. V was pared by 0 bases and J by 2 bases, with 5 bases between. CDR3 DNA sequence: TGCGCCAGCAGTGAGTCAAGGACCTACGAGCAGTACTTC. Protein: CASSESRTYEQYF.

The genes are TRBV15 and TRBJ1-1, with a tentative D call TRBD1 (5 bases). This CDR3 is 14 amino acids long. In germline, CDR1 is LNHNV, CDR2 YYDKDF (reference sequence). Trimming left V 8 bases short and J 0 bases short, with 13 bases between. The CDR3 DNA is TGTGCCACCCTCAAGGAGGGGCTGAACACTGAAGCTTTCTTT. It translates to CATLKEGLNTEAFF.

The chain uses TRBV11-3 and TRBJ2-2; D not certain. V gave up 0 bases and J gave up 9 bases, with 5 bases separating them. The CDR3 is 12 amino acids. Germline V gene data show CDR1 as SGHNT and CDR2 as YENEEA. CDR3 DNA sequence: TGTGCCAGCAGCTTAGATGGCCGGGAGCTGTTTTTT. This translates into CASSLDGRELFF. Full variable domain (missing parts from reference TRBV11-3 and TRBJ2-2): EAGVVQSPRYKIIEKKQPVAFWCNPISGHNTLYWYLQNLGQGPELLIRYENEEAVDDSQLPKDRFSAERLKGVDSTLKIQPAELGDSAVYLCASSLDGRELFFGEGSRLTVL.

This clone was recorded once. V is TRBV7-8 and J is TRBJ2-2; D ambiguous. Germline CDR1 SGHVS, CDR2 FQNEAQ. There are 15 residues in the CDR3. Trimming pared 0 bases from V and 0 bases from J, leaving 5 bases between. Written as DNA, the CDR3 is TGTGCCAGCAGCTTAGCGAGTGCGAACACCGGGGAGCTGTTTTTT. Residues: CASSLASANTGELFF. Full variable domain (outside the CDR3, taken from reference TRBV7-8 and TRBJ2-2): GAGVSQSPRYKVAKRGQDVALRCDPISGHVSLFWYQQALGQGPEFLTYFQNEAQLDKSGLPSDRFFAERPEGSVSTLKIQRTQQEDSAVYLCASSLASANTGELFFGEGSRLTVL.

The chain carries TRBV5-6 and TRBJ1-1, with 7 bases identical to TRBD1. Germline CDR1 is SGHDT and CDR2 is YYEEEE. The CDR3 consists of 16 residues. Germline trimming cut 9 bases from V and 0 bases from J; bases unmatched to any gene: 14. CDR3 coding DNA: TGTGCCACCACACCGACACCACAGGGGCTGAACACTGAAGCTTTCTTT. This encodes CATTPTPQGLNTEAFF.

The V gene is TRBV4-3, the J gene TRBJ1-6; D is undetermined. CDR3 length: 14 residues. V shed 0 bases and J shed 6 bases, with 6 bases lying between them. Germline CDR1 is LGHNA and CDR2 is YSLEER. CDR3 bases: TGCGCCAGCAGCCAAGATGAGGGTAATTCACCCCTCCACTTT. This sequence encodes CASSQDEGNSPLHF.

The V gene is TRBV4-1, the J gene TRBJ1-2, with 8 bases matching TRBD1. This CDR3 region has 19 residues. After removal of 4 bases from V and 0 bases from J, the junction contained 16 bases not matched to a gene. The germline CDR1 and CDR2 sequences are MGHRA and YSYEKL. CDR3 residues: CASSPSQETGVQANYGYTF. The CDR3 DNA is TGCGCCAGCAGCCCCTCTCAGGAGACAGGGGTGCAAGCTAACTATGGCTACACCTTC.

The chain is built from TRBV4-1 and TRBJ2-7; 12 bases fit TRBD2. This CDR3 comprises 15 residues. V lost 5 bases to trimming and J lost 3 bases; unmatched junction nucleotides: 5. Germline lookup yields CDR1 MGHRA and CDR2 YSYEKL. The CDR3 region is CASSSLAGGHYEQYF. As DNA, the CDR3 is TGCGCCAGCAGCTCCCTAGCGGGGGGGCACTACGAGCAGTACTTC.

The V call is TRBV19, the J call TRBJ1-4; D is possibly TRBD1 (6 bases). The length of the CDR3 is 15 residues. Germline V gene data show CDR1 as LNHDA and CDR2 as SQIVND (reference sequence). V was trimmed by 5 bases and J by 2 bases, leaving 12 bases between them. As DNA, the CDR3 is TGTGCCAGTAGTTCCTACAGGGATACTAATGAAAAACTGTTTTTT. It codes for CASSSYRDTNEKLFF.

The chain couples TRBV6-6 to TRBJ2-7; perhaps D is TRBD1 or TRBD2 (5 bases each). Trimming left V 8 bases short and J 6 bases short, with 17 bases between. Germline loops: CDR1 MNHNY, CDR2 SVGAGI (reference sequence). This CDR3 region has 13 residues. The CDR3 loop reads CASRRGVSVEQYF. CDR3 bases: TGTGCCAGCCGTAGAGGGGTTTCAGTCGAGCAGTACTTC.

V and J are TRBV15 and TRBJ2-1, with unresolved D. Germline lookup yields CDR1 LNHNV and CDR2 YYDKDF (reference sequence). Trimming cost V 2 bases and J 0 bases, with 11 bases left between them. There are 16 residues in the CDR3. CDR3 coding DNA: TGTGCCACCAGCAGACCAGACGGCAGCTCCTACAATGAGCAGTTCTTC. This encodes CATSRPDGSSYNEQFF.

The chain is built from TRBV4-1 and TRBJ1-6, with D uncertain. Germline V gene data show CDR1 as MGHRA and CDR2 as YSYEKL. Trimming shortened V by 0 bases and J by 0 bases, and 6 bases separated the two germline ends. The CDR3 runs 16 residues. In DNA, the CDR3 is TGCGCCAGCAGCCAAGACGGGAGCTCCTATAATTCACCCCTCCACTTT. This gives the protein CASSQDGSSYNSPLHF.